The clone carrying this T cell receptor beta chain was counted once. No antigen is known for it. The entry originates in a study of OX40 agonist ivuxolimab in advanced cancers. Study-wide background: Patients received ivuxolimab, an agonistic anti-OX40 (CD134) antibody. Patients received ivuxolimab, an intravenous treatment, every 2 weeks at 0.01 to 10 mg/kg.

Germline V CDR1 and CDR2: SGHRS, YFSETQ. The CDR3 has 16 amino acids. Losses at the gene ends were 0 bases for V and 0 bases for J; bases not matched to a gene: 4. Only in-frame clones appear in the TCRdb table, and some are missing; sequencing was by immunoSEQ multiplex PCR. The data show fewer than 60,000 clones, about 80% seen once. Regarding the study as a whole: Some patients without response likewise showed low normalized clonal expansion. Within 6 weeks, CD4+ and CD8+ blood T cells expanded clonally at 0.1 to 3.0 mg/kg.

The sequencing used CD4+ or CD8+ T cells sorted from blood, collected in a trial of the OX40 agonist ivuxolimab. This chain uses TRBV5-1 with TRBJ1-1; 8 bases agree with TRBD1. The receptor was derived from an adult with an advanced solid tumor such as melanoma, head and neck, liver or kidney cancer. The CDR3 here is CASSLARTGMNTEAFF. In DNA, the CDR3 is TGCGCCAGCAGCTTGGCCAGGACAGGGATGAACACTGAAGCTTTCTTT.